This T cell receptor (beta chain) was documented in a study of cytomegalovirus exposure and HLA in healthy donors. The CDR3 is 16 amino acids. The V end was cut by 3 bases, the J end by 3 bases, with 15 bases between. The germline CDR1 and CDR2 sequences are LNHDA and SQIVND (reference sequence). The PCR made use of 60 Vbeta and 13 Jbeta primers. The assay was immunoSEQ multiplex PCR, and TCRdb's table has in-frame clones only and misses some. Among 200,000 or so clones, 75% to 90% were seen once, and the ten largest hold roughly 2.8%. The sequenced sample was PBMCs. This TCR was sampled from a woman in her forties or fifties in good health and CMV-seropositive. The chain joins TRBV19 to TRBJ1-5; D not certain. For the CDR3, the DNA is TGTGCCAGTAGTATTATAGATGCGGGCTACAATCAGCCCCAGCATTTT. Its translation: CASSIIDAGYNQPQHF.